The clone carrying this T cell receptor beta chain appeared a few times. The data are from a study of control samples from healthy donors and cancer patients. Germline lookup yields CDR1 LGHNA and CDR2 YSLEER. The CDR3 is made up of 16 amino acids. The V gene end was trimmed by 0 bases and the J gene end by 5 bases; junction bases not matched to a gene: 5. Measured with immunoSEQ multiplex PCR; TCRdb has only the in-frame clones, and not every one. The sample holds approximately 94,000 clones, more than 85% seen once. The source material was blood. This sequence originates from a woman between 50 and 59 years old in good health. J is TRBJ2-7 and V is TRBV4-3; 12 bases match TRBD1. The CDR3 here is CASSQDYGTGGDEQYF. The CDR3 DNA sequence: TGCGCCAGCAGCCAAGATTACGGGACAGGGGGCGACGAGCAGTACTTC.